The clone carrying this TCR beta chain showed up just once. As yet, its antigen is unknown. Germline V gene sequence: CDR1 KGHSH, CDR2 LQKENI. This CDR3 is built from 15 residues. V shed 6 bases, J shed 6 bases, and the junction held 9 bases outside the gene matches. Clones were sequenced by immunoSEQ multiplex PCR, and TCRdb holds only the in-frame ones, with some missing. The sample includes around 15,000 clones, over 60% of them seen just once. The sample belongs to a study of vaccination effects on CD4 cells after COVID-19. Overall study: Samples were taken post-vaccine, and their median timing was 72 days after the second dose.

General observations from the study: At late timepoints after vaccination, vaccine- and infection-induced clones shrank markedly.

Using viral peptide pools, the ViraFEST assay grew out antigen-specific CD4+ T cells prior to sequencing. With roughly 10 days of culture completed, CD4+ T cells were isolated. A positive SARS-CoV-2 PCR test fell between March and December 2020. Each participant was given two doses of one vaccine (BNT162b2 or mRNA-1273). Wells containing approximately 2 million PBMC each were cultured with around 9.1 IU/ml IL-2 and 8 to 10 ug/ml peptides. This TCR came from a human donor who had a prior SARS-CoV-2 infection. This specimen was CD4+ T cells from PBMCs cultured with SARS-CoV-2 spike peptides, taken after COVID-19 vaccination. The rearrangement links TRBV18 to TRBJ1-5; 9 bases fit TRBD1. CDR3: CASSPGQGYSQPQHF. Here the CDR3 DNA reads TGTGCCAGCTCCCCGGGACAGGGATACAGTCAGCCCCAGCATTTT. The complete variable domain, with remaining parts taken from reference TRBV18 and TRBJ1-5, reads NAGVMQNPRHLVRRRGQEARLRCSPMKGHSHVYWYRQLPEEGLKFMVYLQKENIIDESGMPKERFSAEFPKEGPSILRIQQVVRGDSAAYFCASSPGQGYSQPQHFGDGTRLSIL.